The 12 T cell receptor beta chains reported below all come from one sample, sequenced in a study of human T cells and chemical hapten exposure. TCRdb recomputed calls from the RACE reads with MiXCR, one row per CDR3 protein. The sample holds roughly 96,000 distinct CDR3 sequences, roughly a tenth seen once. This sample's time point: patch test 2, 6 weeks after DPC sensitization. As for treatment: therapeutic diphenylcyclopropenone sensitization with weekly scalp DPC. The source was whole blood, collected in connection with sensitization to the hapten diphenylcyclopropenone (DPC). These receptors were taken from a woman aged 35 to 49 with alopecia areata. Some clones in this sample may be carry-over from other donors' samples.

This clonotype was recorded only once. Its ends do not fully match the called genes, so a read error is possible. The chain joins TRBV29-1 to TRBJ2-1; D is unresolved. This CDR3 spans 10 amino acids. CDR1 is SQVTM, CDR2 ANQGSEA, per germline. CDR3 region: CSVEDSQREF. CDR3 nucleotide sequence: TGCAGCGTTGAAGACTCACAAAGGGAATTC.

This clonotype showed up just a few times. The chain has TRBV4-2 and TRBJ2-1, with 10 bases fitting TRBD2. J lost 8 bases, V lost 3 bases, and 13 bases had no gene match. The CDR3 extends over 17 amino acids. Germline CDR1 reads LGHNA; CDR2 reads YNFKEQ. CDR3: CASSQGSTSGSWDEQFF. As DNA, the CDR3 is TGTGCCAGCAGCCAGGGGTCGACTAGCGGGTCCTGGGATGAGCAGTTCTTC.

This clonotype appeared many times. CDR3 nucleotides: TGTGCCAGCAGCTTAAAGGGGAGTGAAGAGACCCAGTACTTC. As protein: CASSLKGSEETQYF. The chain recombines TRBV7-9 with TRBJ2-5; D tentatively fits TRBD1 or TRBD2 (5 bases each). Germline CDR1 SEHNR, CDR2 FQNEAQ (reference sequence). This CDR3 has 14 residues. Deletions cut 2 bases from V and 3 bases from J, with 10 bases between.

This clonotype was observed a few times. The J gene is TRBJ2-1, the V gene TRBV11-2; D perhaps matches TRBD2 (6 bases). Germline assignment: CDR1 SGHAT and CDR2 FQNNGV. There are 12 residues in the CDR3. Trimming took 5 bases from V and 9 from J, leaving 11 bases between them. This chain's CDR3 is CASSPAGGEQFF. CDR3 in DNA: TGTGCCAGCAGCCCCGCCGGGGGTGAGCAGTTCTTC.

There are many counts of this clonotype. The CDR3: CASRSSGSYEQYF. CDR3 coding DNA: TGTGCCAGCAGATCCAGCGGAAGCTACGAGCAGTACTTC. The J gene is TRBJ2-7, the V gene TRBV6-5, with D possibly being TRBD2 (5 bases). Per the germline V gene, CDR1 is MNHEY and CDR2 is SVGAGI. The CDR3 covers 13 residues. V was cut by 6 bases and J by 3 bases, with 12 bases left in between.

This clonotype was seen a few times. The chain has TRBV6-5 and TRBJ2-7; 7 bases agree with TRBD1. The length of the CDR3 is 14 residues. Germline V lookup: CDR1 MNHEY, CDR2 SVGAGI. Trimming at V came to 5 bases and at J to 2 bases, leaving 6 bases not matched to a gene. CDR3 nucleotides: TGTGCCAGCAGTCCTGACAGGGCAACCTACGAGCAGTACTTC. This sequence encodes CASSPDRATYEQYF.

Ten or more counts support this clonotype. The chain carries TRBV9 and TRBJ1-1; 9 bases are shared with TRBD1. Germline CDR1 is SGDLS and CDR2 is YYNGEE. This CDR3 contains 16 residues. With 4 bases clipped from V and 1 base from J, the junction kept 8 bases outside the gene matches. CDR3 sequence reads: CASSPRTGVQNTEAFF. The CDR3 region has the DNA TGTGCCAGCAGCCCACGGACAGGGGTGCAGAACACTGAAGCTTTCTTT.

This clonotype appeared many times. The chain is built from TRBV28 and TRBJ2-3; TRBD1 aligns across 9 bases. Germline V CDR1 and CDR2: MDHEN, SYDVKM. The CDR3 is 13 residues long. J gave up 6 bases and V 7 bases, and 5 bases lay outside the gene matches. This CDR3 reads CASNRQGGDTQYF. The CDR3 region has the DNA TGTGCCAGCAATAGACAGGGGGGGGATACGCAGTATTTT.

This clonotype was found many times. The chain combines TRBV5-1 with TRBJ2-3; D remains ambiguous. The germline CDR1 and CDR2 sequences are SGHRS and YFSETQ. Trimming took 2 bases from V and 0 from J, leaving 10 bases between them. This CDR3 is built from 15 residues. The CDR3 DNA follows: TGCGCCAGCAGCTTTGGGGTTAGCAGCACAGATACGCAGTATTTT. Encoded protein: CASSFGVSSTDTQYF.

In its sample, this clonotype was seen many times. The chain combines TRBV11-2 with TRBJ2-4, with D tentatively TRBD2 (7 bases). V lost 5 bases and J lost 8, with 13 bases in between. Germline V gene sequence: CDR1 SGHAT, CDR2 FQNNGV. The CDR3 is 13 residues long. The CDR3 coding sequence is TGTGCCAGCAGCCCCGGGGGGCAGTACATTCAGTACTTC. This codes for CASSPGGQYIQYF. The entire variable domain, with the rest obtained from reference TRBV11-2 and TRBJ2-4, is as follows: EAGVAQSPRYKIIEKRQSVAFWCNPISGHATLYWYQQILGQGPKLLIQFQNNGVVDDSQLPKDRFSAERLKGVDSTLKIQPAKLEDSAVYLCASSPGGQYIQYFGAGTRLSVL.

This clonotype was detected many times. The chain combines TRBV7-2 with TRBJ1-4; tentative D call: TRBD1 (6 bases). The V gene lost 3 bases and the J gene lost 7 bases, with 12 bases spanning the gap. The CDR3 runs 14 residues. Germline CDR1 and CDR2: SGHTA and FQGNSA. The chain's CDR3 is CASSFGTLGEKLFF. In DNA, the CDR3 is TGTGCCAGCAGCTTTGGGACACTCGGTGAAAAACTGTTTTTT.

This clonotype has a handful of counts. V is TRBV20-1 and J is TRBJ1-5; 8 bases are shared with TRBD1. The V segment lost 2 bases and the J segment 4 bases; nucleotides outside the gene matches: 22. Germline-derived CDR1 and CDR2 are DFQATT and SNEGSKA (reference sequence). This CDR3 is built from 20 residues. DNA of the CDR3: TGCAGTGCTAGATTCCGAGACAGGGGCAGGGTCTTCTATCCGAATCAGCCCCAGCATTTT. Amino acid sequence: CSARFRDRGRVFYPNQPQHF.